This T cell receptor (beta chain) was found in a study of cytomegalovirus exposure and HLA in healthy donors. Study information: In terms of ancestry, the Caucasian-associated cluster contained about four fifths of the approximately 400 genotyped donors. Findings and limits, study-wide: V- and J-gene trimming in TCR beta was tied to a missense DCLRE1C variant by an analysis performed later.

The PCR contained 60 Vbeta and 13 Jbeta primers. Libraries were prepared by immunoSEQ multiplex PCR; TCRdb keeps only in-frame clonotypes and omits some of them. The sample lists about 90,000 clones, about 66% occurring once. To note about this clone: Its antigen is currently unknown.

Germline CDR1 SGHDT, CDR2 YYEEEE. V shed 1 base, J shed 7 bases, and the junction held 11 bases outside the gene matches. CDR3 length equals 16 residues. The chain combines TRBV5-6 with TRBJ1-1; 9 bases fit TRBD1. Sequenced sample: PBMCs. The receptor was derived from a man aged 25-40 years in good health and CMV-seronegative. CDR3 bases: TGTGCCAGCAGCTTGACAGGGGGCCCCACAGGCGATGAAGCTTTCTTT. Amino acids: CASSLTGGPTGDEAFF.